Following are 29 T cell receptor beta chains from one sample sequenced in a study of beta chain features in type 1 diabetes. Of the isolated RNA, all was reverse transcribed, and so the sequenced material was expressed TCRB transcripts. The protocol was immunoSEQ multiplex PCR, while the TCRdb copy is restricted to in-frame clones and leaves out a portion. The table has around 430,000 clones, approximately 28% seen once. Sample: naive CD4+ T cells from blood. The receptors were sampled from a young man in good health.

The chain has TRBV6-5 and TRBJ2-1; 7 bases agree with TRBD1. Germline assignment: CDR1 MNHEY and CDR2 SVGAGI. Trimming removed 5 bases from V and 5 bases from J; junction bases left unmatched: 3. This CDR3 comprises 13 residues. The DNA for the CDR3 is TGTGCCAGCAGTCGACAGGGTAACAATGAGCAGTTCTTC. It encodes CASSRQGNNEQFF.

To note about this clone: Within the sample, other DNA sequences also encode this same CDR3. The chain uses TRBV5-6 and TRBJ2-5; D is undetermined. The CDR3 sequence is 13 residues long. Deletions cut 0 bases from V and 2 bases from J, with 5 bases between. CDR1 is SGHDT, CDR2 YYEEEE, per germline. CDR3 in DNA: TGTGCCAGCAGCTTGGGTCAGCAAGAGACCCAGTACTTC. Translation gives CASSLGQQETQYF.

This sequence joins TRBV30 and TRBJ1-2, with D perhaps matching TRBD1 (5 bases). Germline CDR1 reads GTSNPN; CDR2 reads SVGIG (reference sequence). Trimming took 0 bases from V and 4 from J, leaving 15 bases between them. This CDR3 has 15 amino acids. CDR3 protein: CAWSVLTASPYGYTF. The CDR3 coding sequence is TGTGCCTGGAGTGTCCTGACAGCAAGCCCCTATGGCTACACCTTC.

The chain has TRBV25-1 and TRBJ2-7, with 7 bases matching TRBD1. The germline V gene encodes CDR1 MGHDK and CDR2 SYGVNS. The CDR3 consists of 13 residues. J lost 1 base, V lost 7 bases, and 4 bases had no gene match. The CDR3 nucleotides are TGTGCCAGCACCCGGGGACAGTCCTACGAGCAGTACTTC. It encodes CASTRGQSYEQYF.

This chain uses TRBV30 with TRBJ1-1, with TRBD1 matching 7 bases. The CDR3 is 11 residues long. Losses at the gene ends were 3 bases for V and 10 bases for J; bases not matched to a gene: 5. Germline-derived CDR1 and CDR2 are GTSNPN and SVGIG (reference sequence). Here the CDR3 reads CAWSGRQGAFF. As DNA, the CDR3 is TGTGCCTGGAGCGGTCGACAGGGAGCTTTCTTT.

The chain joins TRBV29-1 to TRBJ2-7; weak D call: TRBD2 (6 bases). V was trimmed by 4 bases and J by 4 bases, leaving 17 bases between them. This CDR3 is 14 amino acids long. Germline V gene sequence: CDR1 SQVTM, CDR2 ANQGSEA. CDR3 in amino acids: CSVGLGGMNYEQYF. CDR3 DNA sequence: TGCAGCGTTGGTTTGGGGGGAATGAATTACGAGCAGTACTTC.

CDR3: CASSGRLAGRHEQFF. The CDR3 DNA sequence: TGTGCCAGCAGCGGCCGACTAGCGGGAAGGCATGAGCAGTTCTTC. The J gene is TRBJ2-1, the V gene TRBV7-2; TRBD2 matches at 11 bases. The CDR3 totals 15 residues. J gave up 8 bases and V 5 bases, and 8 bases lay outside the gene matches. Germline loops: CDR1 SGHTA, CDR2 FQGNSA. Looking up the rest from reference TRBV7-2 and TRBJ2-1 gives the full variable domain: GAGVSQSPSNKVTEKGKDVELRCDPISGHTALYWYRQSLGQGLEFLIYFQGNSAPDKSGLPSDRFSAERTGGSVSTLTIQRTQQEDSAVYLCASSGRLAGRHEQFFGPGTRLTVL.

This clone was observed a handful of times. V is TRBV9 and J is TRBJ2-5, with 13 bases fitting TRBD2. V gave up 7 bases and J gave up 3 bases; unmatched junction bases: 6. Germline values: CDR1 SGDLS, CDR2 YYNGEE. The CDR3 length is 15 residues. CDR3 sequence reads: CASRRGLAGEETQYF. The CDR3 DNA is TGTGCCAGCCGCCGAGGACTAGCGGGAGAAGAGACCCAGTACTTC.

CDR3 nucleotide sequence: TGTGCCTGGACATGGCGAGAGACCCAGTACTTC. The encoded protein is CAWTWRETQYF. The genes are TRBV30 and TRBJ2-5, with D unclear. Trimming removed 4 bases from V and 4 bases from J, with 7 bases in between. The CDR3 runs 11 residues. Germline V gene data show CDR1 as GTSNPN and CDR2 as SVGIG (reference sequence).

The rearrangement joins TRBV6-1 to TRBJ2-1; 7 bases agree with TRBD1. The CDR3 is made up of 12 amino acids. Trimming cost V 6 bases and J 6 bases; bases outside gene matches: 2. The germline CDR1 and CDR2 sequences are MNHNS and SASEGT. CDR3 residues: CASRQGFNEQFF. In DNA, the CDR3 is TGTGCCAGCAGACAGGGGTTCAATGAGCAGTTCTTC.

The DNA for the CDR3 is TGTGCCAGCTCACGGGCTAGCGGGGTCTCCTACAATGAGCAGTTCTTC. This gives the protein CASSRASGVSYNEQFF. V usage is TRBV18 and J usage is TRBJ2-1, with 9 bases lining up with TRBD2. The CDR3 spans 16 residues. The germline CDR1 and CDR2 sequences are KGHSH and LQKENI. The V gene end was trimmed by 4 bases and the J gene end by 0 bases; junction bases not matched to a gene: 4. Full variable domain (rest looked up from reference TRBV18 and TRBJ2-1): NAGVMQNPRHLVRRRGQEARLRCSPMKGHSHVYWYRQLPEEGLKFMVYLQKENIIDESGMPKERFSAEFPKEGPSILRIQQVVRGDSAAYFCASSRASGVSYNEQFFGPGTRLTVL.

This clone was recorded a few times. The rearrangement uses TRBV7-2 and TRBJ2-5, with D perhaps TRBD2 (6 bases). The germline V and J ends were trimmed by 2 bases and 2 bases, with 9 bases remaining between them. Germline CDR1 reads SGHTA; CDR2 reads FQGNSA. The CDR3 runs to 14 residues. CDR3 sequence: CASSLFGGQETQYF. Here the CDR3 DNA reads TGTGCCAGCAGCTTATTCGGGGGTCAAGAGACCCAGTACTTC.

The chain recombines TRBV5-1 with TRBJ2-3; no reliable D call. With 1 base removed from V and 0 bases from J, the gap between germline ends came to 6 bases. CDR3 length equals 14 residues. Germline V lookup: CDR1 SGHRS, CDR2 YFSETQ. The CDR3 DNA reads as TGCGCCAGCAGCTTGAGCGCTAGCACAGATACGCAGTATTTT. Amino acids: CASSLSASTDTQYF.

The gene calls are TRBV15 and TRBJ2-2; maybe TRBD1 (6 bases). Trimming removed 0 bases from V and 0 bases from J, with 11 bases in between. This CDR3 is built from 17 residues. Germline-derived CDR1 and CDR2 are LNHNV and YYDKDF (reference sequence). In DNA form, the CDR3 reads TGTGCCACCAGCAGAGATATAGGGGGATCGAACACCGGGGAGCTGTTTTTT. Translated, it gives CATSRDIGGSNTGELFF.

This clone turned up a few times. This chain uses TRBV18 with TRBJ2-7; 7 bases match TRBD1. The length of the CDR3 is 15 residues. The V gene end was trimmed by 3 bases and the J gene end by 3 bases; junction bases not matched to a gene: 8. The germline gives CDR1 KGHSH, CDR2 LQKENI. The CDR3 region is CASSPVTGTVYEQYF. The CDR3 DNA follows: TGTGCCAGCTCACCCGTAACCGGGACAGTCTACGAGCAGTACTTC.

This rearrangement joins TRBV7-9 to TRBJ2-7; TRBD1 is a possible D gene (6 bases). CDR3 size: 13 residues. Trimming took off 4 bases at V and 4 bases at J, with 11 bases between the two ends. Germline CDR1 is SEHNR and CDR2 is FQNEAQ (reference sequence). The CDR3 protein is CASSSNTGYEQYF. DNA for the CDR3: TGTGCCAGCAGCTCGAACACAGGGTACGAGCAGTACTTC.

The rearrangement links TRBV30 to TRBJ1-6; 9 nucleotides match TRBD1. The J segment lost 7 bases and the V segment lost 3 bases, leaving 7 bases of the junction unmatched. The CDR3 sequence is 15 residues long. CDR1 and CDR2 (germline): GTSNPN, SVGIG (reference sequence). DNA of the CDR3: TGTGCCTGGAGGGACAGGGGTTTAATCAATTCACCCCTCCACTTT. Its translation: CAWRDRGLINSPLHF.

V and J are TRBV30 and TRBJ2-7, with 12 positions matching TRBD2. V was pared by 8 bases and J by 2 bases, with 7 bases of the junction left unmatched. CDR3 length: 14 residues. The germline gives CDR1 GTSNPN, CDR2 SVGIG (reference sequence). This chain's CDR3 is CASSTSGSPYEQYF. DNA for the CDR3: TGTGCCAGCTCGACTAGCGGGAGCCCCTACGAGCAGTACTTC.

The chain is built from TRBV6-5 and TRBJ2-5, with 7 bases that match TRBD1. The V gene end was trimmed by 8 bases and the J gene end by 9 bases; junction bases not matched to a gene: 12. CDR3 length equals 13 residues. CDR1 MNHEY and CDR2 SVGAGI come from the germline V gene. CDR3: CASRPDRTLAQYF. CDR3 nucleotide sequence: TGTGCCAGCCGACCGGACAGGACTTTGGCCCAGTACTTC.

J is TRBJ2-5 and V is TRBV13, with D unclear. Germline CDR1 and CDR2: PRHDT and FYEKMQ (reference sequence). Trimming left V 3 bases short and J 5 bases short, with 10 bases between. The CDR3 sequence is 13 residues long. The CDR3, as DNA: TGTGCCAGCAGCTTCACGGTCCGGGAGACCCAGTACTTC. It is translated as CASSFTVRETQYF.

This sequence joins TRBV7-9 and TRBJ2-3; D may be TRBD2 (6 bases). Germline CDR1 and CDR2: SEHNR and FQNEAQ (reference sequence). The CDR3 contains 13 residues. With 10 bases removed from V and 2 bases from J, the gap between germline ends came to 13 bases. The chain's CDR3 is CAIKGGPTDTQYF. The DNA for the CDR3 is TGTGCCATTAAAGGAGGGCCCACAGATACGCAGTATTTT.

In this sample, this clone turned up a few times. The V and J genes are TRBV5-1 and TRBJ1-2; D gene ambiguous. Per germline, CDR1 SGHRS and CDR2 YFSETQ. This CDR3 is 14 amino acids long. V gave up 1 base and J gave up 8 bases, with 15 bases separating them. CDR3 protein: CASSLTLSLYGYTF. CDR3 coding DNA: TGCGCCAGCAGCTTGACCCTAAGTCTATACGGCTACACCTTC.

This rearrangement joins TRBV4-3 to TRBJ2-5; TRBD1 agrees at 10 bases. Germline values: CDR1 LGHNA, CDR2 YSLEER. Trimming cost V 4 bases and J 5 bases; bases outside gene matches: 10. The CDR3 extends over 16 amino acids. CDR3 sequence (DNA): TGCGCCAGCAGCCCCGTTTGGCCGGGACAGGGGGAGACCCAGTACTTC. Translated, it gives CASSPVWPGQGETQYF.

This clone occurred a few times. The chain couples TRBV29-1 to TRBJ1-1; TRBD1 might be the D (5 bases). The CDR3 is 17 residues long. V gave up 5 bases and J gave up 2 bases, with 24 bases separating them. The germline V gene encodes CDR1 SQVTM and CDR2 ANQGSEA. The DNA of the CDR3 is TGCAGCGTTCCTGCCCGCCGGGGCGGGGTAACTAACACTGAAGCTTTCTTT. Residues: CSVPARRGGVTNTEAFF.

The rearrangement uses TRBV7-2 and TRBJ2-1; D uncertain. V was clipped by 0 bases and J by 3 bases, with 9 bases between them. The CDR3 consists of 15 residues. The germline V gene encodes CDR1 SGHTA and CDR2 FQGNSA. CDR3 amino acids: CASSLAYGNYNEQFF. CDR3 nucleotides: TGTGCCAGCAGCTTAGCCTACGGTAACTACAATGAGCAGTTCTTC.

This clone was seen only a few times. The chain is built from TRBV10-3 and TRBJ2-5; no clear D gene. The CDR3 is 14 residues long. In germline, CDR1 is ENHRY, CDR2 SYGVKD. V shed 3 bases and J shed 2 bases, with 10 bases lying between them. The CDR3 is CAISDHGVQETQYF. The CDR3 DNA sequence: TGTGCCATCAGTGACCACGGAGTACAAGAGACCCAGTACTTC.

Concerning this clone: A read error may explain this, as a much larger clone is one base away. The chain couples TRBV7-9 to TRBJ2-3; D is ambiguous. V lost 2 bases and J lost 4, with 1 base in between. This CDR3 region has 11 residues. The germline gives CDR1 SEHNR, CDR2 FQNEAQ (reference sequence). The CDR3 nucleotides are TGTGCCAGCAGCTTACCAGATACGCAGTATTTT. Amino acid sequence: CASSLPDTQYF.

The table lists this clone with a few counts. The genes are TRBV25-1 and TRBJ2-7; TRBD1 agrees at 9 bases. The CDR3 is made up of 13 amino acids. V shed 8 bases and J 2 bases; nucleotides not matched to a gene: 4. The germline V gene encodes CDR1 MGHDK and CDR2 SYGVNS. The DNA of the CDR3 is TGTGCCAGCGGTAGACAGGGGGCCTACGAGCAGTACTTC. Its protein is CASGRQGAYEQYF.

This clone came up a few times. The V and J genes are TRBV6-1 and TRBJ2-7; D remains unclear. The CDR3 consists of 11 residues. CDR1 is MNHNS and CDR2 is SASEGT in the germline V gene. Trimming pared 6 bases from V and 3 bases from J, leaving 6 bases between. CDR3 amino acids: CASRDGYEQYF. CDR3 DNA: TGTGCCAGCAGGGACGGCTACGAGCAGTACTTC.